This T cell receptor (beta chain) was sequenced during a study of technical replicates of blood from several donors. Profiling relied on immunoSEQ multiplex PCR, and the TCRdb table lists in-frame clones only, not all of them. This sample has more than 65,000 clones, with 85% to 95% found just once. Trimming pared 7 bases from V and 5 bases from J, leaving 15 bases between. The CDR3 totals 13 residues. Germline lookup yields CDR1 MDHEN and CDR2 SYDVKM. The sample was T cells isolated from PBMCs. The chain links TRBV28 to TRBJ2-7; the D gene is possibly TRBD2 (5 bases). The receptor comes from a human donor in good health. The CDR3 loop is CASTTGMSDEQYF. The DNA for the CDR3 is TGTGCCAGCACTACCGGGATGTCGGACGAGCAGTACTTC.